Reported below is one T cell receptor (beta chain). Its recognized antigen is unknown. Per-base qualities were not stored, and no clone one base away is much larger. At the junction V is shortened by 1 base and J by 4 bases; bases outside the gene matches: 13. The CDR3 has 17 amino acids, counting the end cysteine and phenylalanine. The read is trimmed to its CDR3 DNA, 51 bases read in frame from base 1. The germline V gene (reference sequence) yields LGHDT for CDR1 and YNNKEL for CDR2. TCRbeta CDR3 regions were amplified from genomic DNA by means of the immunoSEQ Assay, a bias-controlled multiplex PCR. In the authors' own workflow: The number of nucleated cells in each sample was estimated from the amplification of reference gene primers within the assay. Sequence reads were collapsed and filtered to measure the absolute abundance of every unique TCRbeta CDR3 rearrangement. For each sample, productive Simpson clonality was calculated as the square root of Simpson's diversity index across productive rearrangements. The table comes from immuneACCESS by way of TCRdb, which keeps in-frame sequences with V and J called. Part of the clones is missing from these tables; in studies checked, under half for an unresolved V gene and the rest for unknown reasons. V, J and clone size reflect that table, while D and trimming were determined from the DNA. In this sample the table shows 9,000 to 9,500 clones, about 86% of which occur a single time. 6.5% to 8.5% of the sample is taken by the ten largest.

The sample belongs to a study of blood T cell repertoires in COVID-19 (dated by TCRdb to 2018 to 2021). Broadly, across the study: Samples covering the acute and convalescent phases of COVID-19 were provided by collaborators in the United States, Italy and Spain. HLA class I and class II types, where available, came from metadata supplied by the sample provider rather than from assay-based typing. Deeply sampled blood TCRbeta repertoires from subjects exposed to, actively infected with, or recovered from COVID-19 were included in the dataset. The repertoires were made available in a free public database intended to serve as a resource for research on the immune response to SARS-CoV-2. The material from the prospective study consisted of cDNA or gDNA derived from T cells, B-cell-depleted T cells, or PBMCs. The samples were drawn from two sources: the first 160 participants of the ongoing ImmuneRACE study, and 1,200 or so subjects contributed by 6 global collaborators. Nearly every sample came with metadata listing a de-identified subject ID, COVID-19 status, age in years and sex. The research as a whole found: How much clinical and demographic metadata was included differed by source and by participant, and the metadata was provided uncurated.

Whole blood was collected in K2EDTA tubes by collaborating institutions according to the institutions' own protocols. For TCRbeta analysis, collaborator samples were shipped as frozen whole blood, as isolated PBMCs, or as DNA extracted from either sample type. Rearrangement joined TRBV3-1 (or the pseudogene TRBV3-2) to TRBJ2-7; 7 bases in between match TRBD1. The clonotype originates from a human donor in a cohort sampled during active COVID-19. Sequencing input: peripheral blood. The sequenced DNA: TGTGCCAGCAGCCAAGGGAAGCTTGCCGGGACAGCATACGAGCAGTACTTC. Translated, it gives CASSQGKLAGTAYEQYF.